One sample yielded the 18 T cell receptor beta chains listed below, sequenced in a study of blood T cell repertoires in COVID-19. The data were produced by immunoSEQ multiplex PCR, yet TCRdb's version contains in-frame clones alone and is incomplete. The sample contains some 190,000 clones, more than 70% of which appear only once. Sequencing was carried out using PBMCs or T cells enriched from blood (not recorded which). Source of these receptors: a man younger than 45 with acute COVID-19.

V is TRBV29-1 and J is TRBJ1-3, with D possibly matching TRBD1 (5 bases). Looked up from germline, CDR1 is SQVTM and CDR2 is ANQGSEA. This CDR3 has 14 residues. V lost 8 bases to trimming and J lost 0 bases, with 14 bases between them. Written as DNA, the CDR3 is TGCAGCTCGAGTGGGGGGATCTCTGGAAACACCATATATTTT. Its translation: CSSSGGISGNTIYF.

The rearrangement links TRBV9 to TRBJ1-1; D unclear. Trimming cost V 6 bases and J 1 base, with 10 bases left between them. Germline values: CDR1 SGDLS, CDR2 YYNGEE. There are 13 residues in the CDR3. The CDR3 coding sequence is TGTGCCAGCAACCGGGGAGGGAACACTGAAGCTTTCTTT. Protein sequence: CASNRGGNTEAFF.

The chain has TRBV29-1 and TRBJ1-2; perhaps TRBD1 as D (5 bases). Germline V CDR1 and CDR2: SQVTM, ANQGSEA. The CDR3 consists of 12 residues. Trimming removed 7 bases from V and 5 bases from J, with 14 bases in between. This CDR3 is CSGGEAFYGYTF. For the CDR3, the DNA is TGCAGCGGGGGGGAGGCTTTTTATGGCTACACCTTC.

V usage is TRBV18 and J usage is TRBJ2-1; D is unclear. V was pared by 6 bases and J by 2 bases, with 14 bases between. The CDR3 is made up of 15 amino acids. From germline, CDR1 is KGHSH and CDR2 LQKENI. The CDR3 sequence is CASSLLSAAYNEQFF. The CDR3 coding sequence is TGTGCCAGCTCTCTTCTAAGCGCTGCCTACAATGAGCAGTTCTTC.

V usage is TRBV3-1 (or the pseudogene TRBV3-2) and J usage is TRBJ1-1; D uncertain. Germline V CDR1 and CDR2: LGHDT, YNNKEL (reference sequence). The CDR3 covers 14 residues. Deletions cut 4 bases from V and 3 bases from J, with 12 bases between. The chain's CDR3 is CASSPPFEHTEAFF. In DNA, the CDR3 is TGTGCCAGCAGCCCTCCCTTCGAGCACACTGAAGCTTTCTTT.

V and J are TRBV28 and TRBJ1-2; the match to TRBD1 covers 7 bases. CDR1 and CDR2 from the germline V gene are MDHEN and SYDVKM. With 8 bases clipped from V and 10 bases from J, the junction kept 10 bases outside the gene matches. The CDR3 has 12 residues. Written as DNA, the CDR3 is TGTGCCAGCGGAGACAGGGCATTGGACTACACCTTC. As protein: CASGDRALDYTF.

Concerning this clone: Given a much more abundant clone one base away, this may be a read error. Additional DNA sequences in this sample encode the identical CDR3. This chain uses TRBV12-3 or TRBV12-4 with TRBJ1-1, with 7 bases matching TRBD1. Trimming cost V 5 bases and J 1 base; bases outside gene matches: 1. The CDR3 sequence is 13 residues long. CDR3 in amino acids: CASSRQGNTEAFF. The CDR3 DNA follows: TGTGCCAGCAGTCGACAGGGGAACACTGAAGCTTTCTTT.

The CDR3 loop reads CASSQVGGSGNTIYF. For the CDR3, the DNA is TGTGCCAGCAGCCAAGTTGGAGGCTCTGGAAACACCATATATTTT. The chain has TRBV4-2 and TRBJ1-3; D ambiguous. The CDR3 has 15 residues. Germline CDR1 reads LGHNA; CDR2 reads YNFKEQ. The germline V and J ends were trimmed by 1 base and 0 bases, with 7 bases remaining between them.

The chain carries TRBV6-1 and TRBJ2-3; D is undetermined. Per the germline V gene, CDR1 is MNHNS and CDR2 is SASEGT. The CDR3 extends over 15 amino acids. The germline V and J ends were trimmed by 2 bases and 0 bases, with 9 bases remaining between them. In nucleotides, the CDR3 is TGTGCCAGCAGTGAAATGACGACTAGCACAGATACGCAGTATTTT. Its translation: CASSEMTTSTDTQYF.

V usage is TRBV20-1 and J usage is TRBJ1-2, with D maybe TRBD1 (6 bases). The germline CDR1 and CDR2 sequences are DFQATT and SNEGSKA (reference sequence). V was shortened by 2 bases and J by 6 bases, with 7 bases between the two germline ends. The CDR3 has 11 amino acids. The CDR3 region has the DNA TGCAGTGCTAGACAGGGGCATGGCTACACCTTC. Translation: CSARQGHGYTF.

The chain couples TRBV11-3 to TRBJ2-1, with 7 positions matching TRBD2. The length of the CDR3 is 16 residues. With V trimmed by 5 bases and J by 6 bases, 13 bases remained unmatched. CDR1 SGHNT and CDR2 YENEEA come from the germline V gene. CDR3 sequence reads: CASSPGRLPGGNEQFF. The CDR3, as DNA: TGTGCCAGCAGCCCCGGGAGGCTTCCGGGGGGCAATGAGCAGTTCTTC. Drawing the rest from reference TRBV11-3 and TRBJ2-1, the complete variable domain is EAGVVQSPRYKIIEKKQPVAFWCNPISGHNTLYWYLQNLGQGPELLIRYENEEAVDDSQLPKDRFSAERLKGVDSTLKIQPAELGDSAVYLCASSPGRLPGGNEQFFGPGTRLTVL.

The rearrangement uses TRBV3-1 (or the pseudogene TRBV3-2) and TRBJ2-5; 8 positions agree with TRBD1. The ends lost 4 bases at V and 4 bases at J; junction bases unmatched: 5. This CDR3 has 14 amino acids. Germline lookup yields CDR1 LGHDT and CDR2 YNNKEL (reference sequence). The CDR3 loop reads CASSPGQGAETQYF. CDR3 in DNA: TGTGCCAGCAGCCCGGGCCAGGGGGCAGAGACCCAGTACTTC.

The chain joins TRBV12-5 to TRBJ2-1, with 9 bases identical to TRBD2. Germline V lookup: CDR1 LGHNT, CDR2 FRNRAP. Trimming took 0 bases from V and 1 from J; bases not matched to a gene: 13. The CDR3 consists of 20 residues. For the CDR3, the DNA is TGTGCTAGTGGTTTGGTCCCCCTCCCCCTAGCGGGGTCATCCTACAATGAGCAGTTCTTC. Its protein is CASGLVPLPLAGSSYNEQFF.

This chain joins TRBV11-2 and TRBJ1-1; 7 bases map to TRBD1. This CDR3 contains 15 residues. Losses at the gene ends were 1 base for V and 4 bases for J; bases not matched to a gene: 6. Looked up from germline, CDR1 is SGHAT and CDR2 is FQNNGV. DNA of the CDR3: TGTGCCAGCAGCTTAGGAGACAGGGTGCGCACTGAAGCTTTCTTT. The encoded protein is CASSLGDRVRTEAFF. Full variable domain (outside the CDR3, taken from reference TRBV11-2 and TRBJ1-1): EAGVAQSPRYKIIEKRQSVAFWCNPISGHATLYWYQQILGQGPKLLIQFQNNGVVDDSQLPKDRFSAERLKGVDSTLKIQPAKLEDSAVYLCASSLGDRVRTEAFFGQGTRLTVV.

This rearrangement joins TRBV5-1 to TRBJ1-5, with D hard to call. The CDR3 extends over 15 amino acids. Looked up from germline, CDR1 is SGHRS and CDR2 is YFSETQ. The V end lost 8 bases, the J end lost 0 bases, and 15 bases lay between the germline ends. The CDR3: CASSTSGDSNQPQHF. The CDR3 coding sequence is TGCGCCAGTTCCACGTCGGGAGATAGCAATCAGCCCCAGCATTTT.

The chain is built from TRBV2 and TRBJ1-4; unclear D gene. The V gene's germline CDR1 is SNHLY and CDR2 FYNNEI. There are 14 residues in the CDR3. V was cut by 2 bases and J by 11 bases, with 15 bases left in between. The CDR3 DNA follows: TGTGCCAGCAGTGAATATCAGGAAGGAAGGAAACTGTTTTTT. Encoded protein: CASSEYQEGRKLFF.

The rearrangement joins TRBV19 to TRBJ1-2; TRBD1 agrees at 8 bases. Germline V lookup: CDR1 LNHDA, CDR2 SQIVND (reference sequence). The CDR3 runs to 13 residues. The trim removed 8 bases at V and 3 bases at J, leaving 5 bases unmatched. The CDR3 sequence: CASLNRGDYGYTF. CDR3 sequence (DNA): TGTGCCAGTCTCAACAGGGGGGACTATGGCTACACCTTC.

The chain joins TRBV11-2 to TRBJ1-1; the D is unclear. Germline V gives CDR1 SGHAT, CDR2 FQNNGV. The CDR3 contains 13 residues. The V end was cut by 5 bases, the J end by 5 bases, with 12 bases between. CDR3 residues: CASSIWRRTEAFF. CDR3 in DNA: TGTGCCAGCAGCATATGGAGGCGAACTGAAGCTTTCTTT.